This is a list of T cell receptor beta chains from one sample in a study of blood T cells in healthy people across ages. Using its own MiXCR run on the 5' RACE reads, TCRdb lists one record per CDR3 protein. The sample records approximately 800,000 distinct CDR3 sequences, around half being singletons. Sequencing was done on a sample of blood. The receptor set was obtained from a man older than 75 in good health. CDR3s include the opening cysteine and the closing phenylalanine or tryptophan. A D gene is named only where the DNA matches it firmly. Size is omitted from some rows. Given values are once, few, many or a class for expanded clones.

CDR3aa: CATNVDPTGGSPYEQYF
CDR3nt: TGTGCCACCAATGTCGACCCGACGGGAGGGTCCCCCTACGAGCAGTACTTC
j_gene: TRBJ2-7
v_gene: TRBV27
abundance: NA
d_gene: TRBD2

CDR3aa: CASSDPPVGEKLFF
CDR3nt: TGTGCCAGCAGCGACCCACCGGTGGGCGAAAAACTGTTTTTT
j_gene: TRBJ1-4
v_gene: TRBV3-1
abundance: NA
d_gene: NA

CDR3aa: CSARALEREELDGELFF
CDR3nt: TGCAGTGCTAGAGCCCTCGAGCGGGAGGAATTGGACGGGGAGCTGTTTTTT
j_gene: TRBJ2-2
v_gene: TRBV20-1
abundance: few
d_gene: TRBD2

CDR3aa: CSVDRTGANTEAFF
CDR3nt: TGCAGCGTCGATCGGACAGGGGCGAACACTGAAGCTTTCTTT
j_gene: TRBJ1-1
v_gene: TRBV29-1
abundance: NA
d_gene: TRBD1

CDR3aa: CSAMGQGFSYEQYF
CDR3nt: TGCAGTGCCATGGGACAGGGTTTCTCCTACGAGCAGTACTTC
j_gene: TRBJ2-7
v_gene: TRBV20-1
abundance: NA
d_gene: TRBD1

CDR3aa: CASSDPDEQYF
CDR3nt: TGCGCCAGCAGCGATCCAGACGAGCAGTACTTC
j_gene: TRBJ2-7
v_gene: TRBV4-1
abundance: NA
d_gene: NA

CDR3aa: CSVEVGTGSYEQYF
CDR3nt: TGCAGCGTTGAAGTTGGGACTGGCTCCTACGAGCAGTACTTC
j_gene: TRBJ2-7
v_gene: TRBV29-1
abundance: NA
d_gene: NA

CDR3aa: CASRRQGGHEQFF
CDR3nt: TGTGCCAGCAGACGACAGGGGGGACACGAGCAGTTCTTC
j_gene: TRBJ2-1
v_gene: TRBV2
abundance: NA
d_gene: TRBD1

CDR3aa: CASSRGDSMNTEAFF
CDR3nt: TGCGCCAGCAGCCGGGGGGACAGTATGAACACTGAAGCTTTCTTT
j_gene: TRBJ1-1
v_gene: TRBV5-1
abundance: NA
d_gene: TRBD1

CDR3aa: CASSLASTYYEQYF
CDR3nt: TGTGCCAGCAGTTTAGCGTCTACCTACTACGAGCAGTACTTC
j_gene: TRBJ2-7
v_gene: TRBV28
abundance: NA
d_gene: NA

CDR3aa: CASSYSRLAGNEQYF
CDR3nt: TGTGCCAGCAGTTACTCGAGACTAGCAGGCAATGAGCAGTACTTC
j_gene: TRBJ2-5
v_gene: TRBV6-6
abundance: NA
d_gene: TRBD2

CDR3aa: CAIGPGREVPYEQYF
CDR3nt: TGTGCCATCGGGCCTGGGAGGGAGGTACCCTACGAGCAGTACTTC
j_gene: TRBJ2-7
v_gene: TRBV10-3
abundance: NA
d_gene: TRBD2

CDR3aa: CASSGPGQQYF
CDR3nt: TGTGCCAGCAGCGGACCGGGACAACAGTACTTC
j_gene: TRBJ2-5
v_gene: TRBV9
abundance: NA
d_gene: NA

CDR3aa: CASSLQVQGRYAYF
CDR3nt: TGTGCCAGCAGTTTGCAGGTTCAAGGCAGATACGCGTATTTT
j_gene: TRBJ2-3
v_gene: TRBV12-3/TRBV12-4
abundance: NA
d_gene: NA

CDR3aa: CSVRDRVDEQYF
CDR3nt: TGCAGCGTCCGGGACAGGGTGGACGAGCAGTACTTC
j_gene: TRBJ2-7
v_gene: TRBV29-1
abundance: NA
d_gene: TRBD1

CDR3aa: CSALGTGSEKLFF
CDR3nt: TGCAGTGCTCTCGGGACAGGGAGTGAAAAACTGTTTTTT
j_gene: TRBJ1-4
v_gene: TRBV20-1
abundance: few
d_gene: TRBD1

CDR3aa: CATSDAGSSYEQYF
CDR3nt: TGTGCCACCAGTGATGCGGGTTCCTCCTACGAGCAGTACTTC
j_gene: TRBJ2-7
v_gene: TRBV24-1
abundance: NA
d_gene: NA

CDR3aa: CASSFGVDSPKNIQYF
CDR3nt: TGTGCCAGCAGCTTTGGGGTAGACAGCCCTAAAAACATTCAGTACTTC
j_gene: TRBJ2-4
v_gene: TRBV12-1
abundance: NA
d_gene: NA

CDR3aa: CSAPSGPYGYTF
CDR3nt: TGCAGTGCCCCAAGTGGCCCCTATGGCTACACCTTC
j_gene: TRBJ1-2
v_gene: TRBV20-1
abundance: once
d_gene: NA

CDR3aa: CASSHSSADEQYF
CDR3nt: TGTGCCAGCAGCCACTCGTCCGCCGACGAGCAGTACTTC
j_gene: TRBJ2-7
v_gene: TRBV3-1
abundance: NA
d_gene: NA

CDR3aa: CATSDSGRTDTQYF
CDR3nt: TGTGCCACCAGCGATTCGGGCCGCACAGATACGCAGTATTTT
j_gene: TRBJ2-3
v_gene: TRBV24-1
abundance: NA
d_gene: NA

CDR3aa: CASSQDRGSGQYF
CDR3nt: TGCGCCAGCAGCCAAGATCGGGGGTCTGGGCAGTACTTC
j_gene: TRBJ2-4
v_gene: TRBV4-1
abundance: NA
d_gene: NA

CDR3aa: CSAIRREGQETQYF
CDR3nt: TGCAGTGCAATACGCCGGGAGGGCCAAGAGACCCAGTACTTC
j_gene: TRBJ2-5
v_gene: TRBV20-1
abundance: NA
d_gene: TRBD2

CDR3aa: CASSRTDYLNQPQHF
CDR3nt: TGTGCCAGCAGCCGGACAGATTATCTCAATCAGCCCCAGCATTTT
j_gene: TRBJ1-5
v_gene: TRBV5-5
abundance: NA
d_gene: NA

CDR3aa: CASTPGTGGINEQYF
CDR3nt: TGCGCCAGCACCCCGGGGACAGGGGGTATTAATGAGCAGTACTTC
j_gene: TRBJ2-7
v_gene: TRBV5-1
abundance: once
d_gene: TRBD1

CDR3aa: CASSSSRDRDEKLFF
CDR3nt: TGTGCCAGCAGCTCCTCCCGGGACAGGGATGAAAAACTGTTTTTT
j_gene: TRBJ1-4
v_gene: TRBV7-9
abundance: NA
d_gene: TRBD1

CDR3aa: CASSLGTGLERQYF
CDR3nt: TGTGCCAGCAGTTTGGGGACAGGGCTGGAACGGCAGTACTTC
j_gene: TRBJ2-7
v_gene: TRBV28
abundance: few
d_gene: TRBD1

CDR3aa: CASSFRQGLEQYF
CDR3nt: TGTGCCAGCAGTTTCCGACAGGGTCTGGAGCAGTACTTC
j_gene: TRBJ2-7
v_gene: TRBV12-3/TRBV12-4
abundance: NA
d_gene: TRBD1

CDR3aa: CAISPLAGPSYEQYF
CDR3nt: TGTGCCATCAGTCCCTTAGCGGGGCCCTCCTACGAGCAGTACTTC
j_gene: TRBJ2-7
v_gene: TRBV10-3
abundance: NA
d_gene: TRBD2

CDR3aa: CASSLGQGASNYGYTF
CDR3nt: TGCGCCAGCAGCTTGGGGCAGGGGGCATCTAACTATGGCTACACCTTC
j_gene: TRBJ1-2
v_gene: TRBV5-1
abundance: NA
d_gene: TRBD1

CDR3aa: CASIQGPGNYGYTF
CDR3nt: TGTGCCAGCATCCAAGGGCCGGGCAACTATGGCTACACCTTC
j_gene: TRBJ1-2
v_gene: TRBV28
abundance: NA
d_gene: NA

CDR3aa: CASSEEQGYGYTF
CDR3nt: TGTGCCAGCAGTGAGGAGCAGGGCTATGGCTACACCTTC
j_gene: TRBJ1-2
v_gene: TRBV14
abundance: NA
d_gene: NA

CDR3aa: CASSFTGDTQYF
CDR3nt: TGTGCCAGCAGCTTCACAGGGGATACGCAGTATTTT
j_gene: TRBJ2-3
v_gene: TRBV7-2
abundance: few
d_gene: NA

CDR3aa: CAISGVRGLDYEQFF
CDR3nt: TGTGCCATCAGTGGCGTCAGGGGGCTCGACTACGAGCAGTTCTTC
j_gene: TRBJ2-1
v_gene: TRBV10-3
abundance: NA
d_gene: TRBD1

CDR3aa: CASSPASGTEAFF
CDR3nt: TGTGCCAGCAGCCCGGCGTCAGGCACTGAAGCTTTCTTT
j_gene: TRBJ1-1
v_gene: TRBV5-6
abundance: many
d_gene: NA

CDR3aa: CASSQDGNYGYTF
CDR3nt: TGTGCCAGCAGCCAAGACGGGAACTATGGCTACACCTTC
j_gene: TRBJ1-2
v_gene: TRBV7-9
abundance: few
d_gene: NA

CDR3aa: CASSRSPTGQRSKNIQYF
CDR3nt: TGTGCCAGCAGCAGATCACCCACGGGACAGCGCTCGAAAAACATTCAGTACTTC
j_gene: TRBJ2-4
v_gene: TRBV7-2
abundance: NA
d_gene: TRBD1

CDR3aa: CASSPGRANNSPLHF
CDR3nt: TGTGCCAGCAGTCCTGGGAGGGCGAATAATTCACCCCTCCACTTT
j_gene: TRBJ1-6
v_gene: TRBV5-6
abundance: NA
d_gene: NA

CDR3aa: CASSQRASGSWNEQFF
CDR3nt: TGTGCCAGCAGCCAAAGGGCTAGCGGGAGTTGGAATGAGCAGTTCTTC
j_gene: TRBJ2-1
v_gene: TRBV4-2
abundance: NA
d_gene: TRBD2

CDR3aa: CASSDSNEQFF
CDR3nt: TGTGCCAGCAGTGACAGCAATGAGCAGTTCTTC
j_gene: TRBJ2-1
v_gene: TRBV2
abundance: few
d_gene: NA

CDR3aa: CASSSGGWAGTKNIQYF
CDR3nt: TGTGCCAGCAGTTCGGGAGGTTGGGCGGGAACCAAAAACATTCAGTACTTC
j_gene: TRBJ2-4
v_gene: TRBV12-3/TRBV12-4
abundance: NA
d_gene: TRBD2

CDR3aa: CSVGTSGAYNEQFF
CDR3nt: TGCAGCGTGGGGACTAGCGGAGCCTACAATGAGCAGTTCTTC
j_gene: TRBJ2-1
v_gene: TRBV29-1
abundance: few
d_gene: TRBD2

CDR3aa: CASSQPYREMNTEAFF
CDR3nt: TGCGCCAGCAGCCAACCCTACAGGGAGATGAACACTGAAGCTTTCTTT
j_gene: TRBJ1-1
v_gene: TRBV4-1
abundance: NA
d_gene: NA

CDR3aa: CASSLSPGSNQPQHF
CDR3nt: TGTGCCAGCAGCTTAAGTCCGGGCAGCAATCAGCCCCAGCATTTT
j_gene: TRBJ1-5
v_gene: TRBV7-2
abundance: NA
d_gene: NA

CDR3aa: CASSLAQGREETQYF
CDR3nt: TGTGCCAGCAGCTTAGCGCAGGGAAGGGAAGAGACCCAGTACTTC
j_gene: TRBJ2-5
v_gene: TRBV7-9
abundance: NA
d_gene: NA

CDR3aa: CASSLALAGNTDTQYF
CDR3nt: TGCGCCAGCAGCCTCGCACTAGCGGGAAACACAGATACGCAGTATTTT
j_gene: TRBJ2-3
v_gene: TRBV5-1
abundance: NA
d_gene: TRBD2

CDR3aa: CSAAIGGNTEAFF
CDR3nt: TGCAGTGCTGCAATTGGGGGGAACACTGAAGCTTTCTTT
j_gene: TRBJ1-1
v_gene: TRBV20-1
abundance: NA
d_gene: NA

CDR3aa: CASSKRRSGPSYNEQFF
CDR3nt: TGTGCCAGCAGTAAACGTCGTAGCGGCCCCTCCTACAATGAGCAGTTCTTC
j_gene: TRBJ2-1
v_gene: TRBV6-1
abundance: NA
d_gene: NA

CDR3aa: CASSEAGAYNEQFF
CDR3nt: TGTGCCAGCAGTGAGGCGGGAGCTTACAATGAGCAGTTCTTC
j_gene: TRBJ2-1
v_gene: TRBV25-1
abundance: NA
d_gene: TRBD2

CDR3aa: CASSQGAGTDYEQYF
CDR3nt: TGTGCCAGCAGCCAGGGGGCAGGTACTGACTACGAGCAGTACTTC
j_gene: TRBJ2-7
v_gene: TRBV7-9
abundance: few
d_gene: TRBD1

CDR3aa: CASSSPTSGGPITDTQYF
CDR3nt: TGTGCCAGCAGTTCCCCTACTAGCGGGGGCCCTATCACAGATACGCAGTATTTT
j_gene: TRBJ2-3
v_gene: TRBV28
abundance: NA
d_gene: TRBD2